The clone carrying this T cell receptor beta chain occurred a few times. Antigen specificity is unknown. The data are from a study of identical twins. TCRdb re-analysed the 5' RACE reads in MiXCR, keeping a single row per CDR3 protein. Of fewer than 800,000 distinct CDR3 sequences in the sample, around 7.5% are singletons; the top ten hold around 1.6%. The study, taken as a whole, reports: Rather than following the same donors, the conclusions depended on cross-sectional statistical analysis. With beta out-of-frame sequences, excess sharing by twins was weaker.

These data also featured in a second study, about yellow fever vaccine responses in identical twins.

The source of this sequence is a woman between 18 and 29 years old in good health. Material: PBMCs.

The CDR3 coding sequence is TGTGCCAGCACCCTGACTAGCGGGGGGCCCAATGAGCAGTTCTTC. Amino acid sequence: CASTLTSGGPNEQFF. The chain links TRBV12-3 or TRBV12-4 to TRBJ2-1; 13 nucleotides align to TRBD2. V dropped 7 bases and J dropped 6; count of bases not matched to a gene: 6. This CDR3 has 15 residues.